This T cell receptor beta chain was recovered during a study of blood T cells in healthy people across ages. Study-level results: Strongly correlated with naive T cell percentage was TCR beta diversity.

CDR3 size: 13 residues. Germline V gene sequence: CDR1 MDHEN, CDR2 SYDVKM. The V and J ends lost 8 bases and 9 bases respectively, with 14 bases between them. Comment on this clonotype: Its antigen is not identified.

The second PCR ran about 6 to 12 cycles with a sample-barcoded 5' primer and J-beta primers. Using its own MiXCR run on the 5' RACE reads, TCRdb lists one record per CDR3 protein. The sample contains hundreds of thousands of distinct CDR3 sequences, 49% of which appear only once. Sequenced: blood. The clonotype was recovered from a woman aged 60-75 years in good health. J is TRBJ1-6 and V is TRBV28; D is possibly TRBD1 (5 bases). Written as DNA, the CDR3 is TGTGCCAGCCAAATACGGGACTCTTCACCCCTCCACTTT. Translating it yields CASQIRDSSPLHF.